This is a list of T cell receptor beta chains from one sample in a study of shared clonotypes between healthy human individuals. The protocol was immunoSEQ multiplex PCR, while the TCRdb copy is restricted to in-frame clones and leaves out a portion. The sample has 2.3 million or so clones, more than 80% seen once. Sequencing was done on a sample of naive CD4+ T cells from PBMCs. Receptors originate from a man aged 18 to 30 in good health. Some clones in this sample may be carry-over from other donors' samples. Both conserved end residues are part of each CDR3. D genes are given only for firm matches. Clone size is stated in some rows and not others, as once, few, many or a class when expanded.

J: TRBJ2-3; length: 16; V: TRBV9; D: .; size: once; CDR3: CASSVGAGSSTDTQYF; DNA: TGTGCCAGCAGCGTAGGTGCAGGGAGCAGCACAGATACGCAGTATTTT
J: TRBJ1-5; length: 13; V: TRBV28; D: .; size: .; CDR3: CASSPPRSGPQHF; DNA: TGTGCCAGCAGTCCCCCCCGTTCGGGGCCCCAGCATTTT
J: TRBJ2-7; length: 12; V: TRBV7-9; D: .; size: .; CDR3: CASRNEDYEQYF; DNA: TGTGCCAGCAGGAACGAAGATTACGAGCAGTACTTC
J: TRBJ1-5; length: 15; V: TRBV28; D: .; size: .; CDR3: CASSFWANSNQPQHF; DNA: TGTGCCAGCAGTTTTTGGGCAAATAGCAATCAGCCCCAGCATTTT
J: TRBJ2-3; length: 12; V: TRBV6-6; D: .; size: .; CDR3: CARGASENTQYF; DNA: TGTGCCCGGGGGGCCTCTGAGAATACGCAGTATTTT
J: TRBJ2-1; length: 16; V: TRBV28; D: TRBD2; size: .; CDR3: CASSFGTSGSWHEQFF; DNA: TGTGCCAGCAGTTTCGGGACTAGCGGGAGTTGGCATGAGCAGTTCTTC
J: TRBJ1-5; length: 15; V: TRBV7-8; D: TRBD1; size: once; CDR3: CASGSLQGARQPQHF; DNA: TGTGCCAGCGGTTCTTTACAGGGGGCGCGTCAGCCCCAGCATTTT
J: TRBJ2-7; length: 15; V: TRBV6-5; D: TRBD2; size: .; CDR3: CASSRQPGGIYEQYF; DNA: TGTGCCAGCAGTCGTCAGCCGGGAGGGATCTACGAGCAGTACTTC
J: TRBJ2-5; length: 14; V: TRBV2; D: TRBD2; size: .; CDR3: CASSEVGRGETQYF; DNA: TGTGCCAGCAGTGAGGTGGGGCGGGGGGAGACCCAGTACTTC
J: TRBJ1-1; length: 14; V: TRBV7-2; D: .; size: .; CDR3: CASSPRRGGTEAFF; DNA: TGTGCCAGCAGCCCCCGGAGGGGAGGGACTGAAGCTTTCTTT
J: TRBJ2-1; length: 17; V: TRBV30; D: .; size: .; CDR3: CAWSKKLGGRSDNEQFF; DNA: TGTGCCTGGAGTAAAAAGCTTGGCGGAAGGTCTGACAATGAGCAGTTCTTC
J: TRBJ2-2; length: 14; V: TRBV9; D: .; size: once; CDR3: CASSLRTNTGELFF; DNA: TGTGCCAGCAGTCTGCGGACGAACACCGGGGAGCTGTTTTTT
J: TRBJ2-3; length: 15; V: TRBV6-6; D: .; size: .; CDR3: CASSRDWGVTDTQYF; DNA: TGTGCCAGCAGCCGCGATTGGGGGGTGACAGATACGCAGTATTTT
J: TRBJ2-3; length: 14; V: TRBV5-6; D: .; size: .; CDR3: CASSLRRGTDTQYF; DNA: TGTGCCAGCAGCTTGCGGAGGGGCACAGATACGCAGTATTTT
J: TRBJ1-3; length: 14; V: TRBV6-5; D: .; size: .; CDR3: CASSYGQNGNTIYF; DNA: TGTGCCAGCAGTTACGGCCAGAATGGAAACACCATATATTTT
J: TRBJ1-5; length: 11; V: TRBV6-1; D: .; size: few; CDR3: CASSDADRQHF; DNA: TGTGCCAGCAGTGACGCGGATCGCCAGCATTTT
J: TRBJ2-7; length: 15; V: TRBV6-5; D: .; size: .; CDR3: CASSYRDLSSYEQYF; DNA: TGTGCCAGCAGTTACCGGGACTTGAGCTCCTACGAGCAGTACTTC
J: TRBJ2-3; length: 14; V: TRBV29-1; D: TRBD1; size: .; CDR3: CSARVGQGSDTQYF; DNA: TGCAGCGCCCGTGTGGGACAGGGCTCAGATACGCAGTATTTT
J: TRBJ1-1; length: 14; V: TRBV5-6; D: TRBD1; size: .; CDR3: CASTTTGRYTEAFF; DNA: TGTGCCAGCACCACGACAGGGCGGTACACTGAAGCTTTCTTT
J: TRBJ2-3; length: 18; V: TRBV4-1; D: TRBD1; size: .; CDR3: CASSQDPGTGRNADTQYF; DNA: TGCGCCAGCAGCCAAGACCCCGGGACAGGGAGGAATGCAGATACGCAGTATTTT
J: TRBJ2-5; length: 13; V: TRBV5-4; D: .; size: .; CDR3: CASSSWGQETQYF; DNA: TGTGCCAGCAGCTCGTGGGGGCAAGAGACCCAGTACTTC
J: TRBJ1-3; length: 16; V: TRBV27; D: TRBD1; size: .; CDR3: CASRGEGRGQGNTIYF; DNA: TGTGCCAGCAGGGGAGAGGGTAGGGGGCAAGGAAACACCATATATTTT
J: TRBJ2-3; length: 16; V: TRBV7-2; D: TRBD2; size: .; CDR3: CASSSGLAGGGDTQYF; DNA: TGTGCCAGCAGCTCCGGACTAGCGGGAGGAGGAGATACGCAGTATTTT
J: TRBJ2-7; length: 16; V: TRBV7-8; D: TRBD1; size: .; CDR3: CASSPRQGVRSYEQYF; DNA: TGTGCCAGCAGCCCCAGACAGGGCGTACGTTCCTACGAGCAGTACTTC
J: TRBJ2-2; length: 15; V: TRBV18; D: .; size: .; CDR3: CASSPPGSPAGELFF; DNA: TGTGCCAGCTCACCCCCGGGGTCCCCCGCCGGGGAGCTGTTTTTT
J: TRBJ2-5; length: 15; V: TRBV18; D: .; size: once; CDR3: CASSPNAGAQETQYF; DNA: TGTGCCAGCTCACCTAACGCGGGGGCCCAAGAGACCCAGTACTTC
J: TRBJ2-3; length: 15; V: TRBV5-1; D: TRBD1; size: .; CDR3: CASSIGTGGKDTQYF; DNA: TGCGCCAGCAGCATCGGGACAGGGGGCAAAGATACGCAGTATTTT
J: TRBJ2-1; length: 15; V: TRBV11-2; D: .; size: .; CDR3: CASSFGLGPYNEQFF; DNA: TGTGCCAGCAGCTTTGGACTGGGCCCGTACAATGAGCAGTTCTTC
J: TRBJ1-2; length: 14; V: TRBV21-1; D: .; size: .; CDR3: CATSGHPSNYGYTF; DNA: TGTGCCACCTCCGGACATCCGTCTAACTATGGCTACACCTTC
J: TRBJ2-1; length: 15; V: TRBV11-3; D: TRBD2; size: few; CDR3: CASSLAGGPYNEQFF; DNA: TGTGCCAGCAGCTTAGCGGGAGGCCCCTACAATGAGCAGTTCTTC
J: TRBJ2-2; length: 15; V: TRBV2; D: TRBD2; size: .; CDR3: CASRLAGTNTGELFF; DNA: TGTGCCAGCCGACTAGCGGGGACGAACACCGGGGAGCTGTTTTTT